This T cell receptor beta chain was retrieved from a study of somatic mutations in cytotoxic T cells in rheumatoid arthritis. Isolation of the CD4+ and CD8+ populations was accomplished via positive magnetic bead selection, with purity assessed by flow cytometry. Trimming took 7 bases from V and 4 from J; bases not matched to a gene: 9. CDR3 length: 15 residues. Germline V CDR1 and CDR2: SEHNR, FQNEAQ (reference sequence). In the original workflow: Patient CD8+ clones bigger than 1% seldom lined up with published virus-specific TCRB sequences. Libraries were prepared by immunoSEQ multiplex PCR; TCRdb keeps only in-frame clonotypes and omits some of them. D and trimming were read from the DNA, whereas the V and J calls and clone size are those reported in that table. The sample includes fewer than 14,000 clones, roughly 78% of them seen just once. Comments on this clone: Its antigen is as yet unknown.

Study-level findings and limits: Reported slight underrepresentation of TRBV07 in rheumatoid arthritis patients was not subjected to multiple-comparison adjustment. The study found that the largest CD8+ clone exceeded 20% of CD8+ cells in about an eighth of the roughly 65 patients.

This clonotype originated in an adult with rheumatoid arthritis. The chain uses TRBV7-9 and TRBJ2-1; 8 bases fit TRBD2. Sequenced sample: CD8+ T cells sorted from blood. Here the CDR3 reads CASTPERGTYNEQFF. In DNA form, the CDR3 reads TGTGCCAGCACCCCCGAGCGGGGGACTTACAATGAGCAGTTCTTC.